This T cell receptor (beta chain) was captured by sequencing in a study of regulatory T cells in long-lasting Graves disease. The TCR beta library used iRepertoire HTBI primers with Arm-PCR amplification of CDR3. In TCRdb, the multiplex PCR reads were re-called with MiXCR into one record per CDR3 protein. The data show 440,000 or so distinct CDR3 sequences, with 16% seen just once and over 8.5% held by the top ten. Germline values: CDR1 DFQATT, CDR2 SNEGSKA (reference sequence). This CDR3 region has 11 residues. The V end was cut by 5 bases, the J end by 6 bases, with 11 bases between. Time point reported: newly diagnosed GD, antithyroid drugs for less than 3 months. Scientists built the TCR library using RNA that was extracted from PBMCs. This clonotype was recorded only once. These same records also appear under a second study, on T cells in Graves' hyperthyroidism and ophthalmopathy. That work contributes: Patients aged 18 to 65 with hyperthyroidism were newly diagnosed, with duration under 2 months.

The receptor comes from a woman in her 30s with Graves disease. V usage is TRBV20-1 and J usage is TRBJ2-7; unclear D gene. The sample was peripheral blood mononuclear cells (PBMCs), taken at new diagnosis, from a patient treated with antithyroid drugs. The CDR3 DNA follows: TGCAGTGCTGGGATTCCCCTCGAGCAGTACTTC. This sequence encodes CSAGIPLEQYF.